This TCR beta chain was documented in a study of blood T cell repertoires in COVID-19. Study-level information: Acute and convalescent COVID-19 specimens originated in the United States, Italy and Spain. In each case, the material was cDNA or gDNA derived from T cells, B-cell-depleted T cells, or PBMCs.

CDR3 length: 13 amino acids. Looked up from germline, CDR1 is SQVTM and CDR2 is ANQGSEA. J lost 4 bases, V lost 6 bases, and 4 bases had no gene match. Per the authors' pipeline: It was from reference gene primer amplification that nucleated cell counts were estimated. Sequencing used immunoSEQ multiplex PCR; TCRdb keeps in-frame clones, though not all of them. The V and J calls and clone size come from that table; D and trimming were worked out from the DNA. Among some 93,000 clones listed, roughly 87% were seen once. V and J are TRBV29-1 and TRBJ1-1, with 11 bases fitting TRBD1. This sequence was found in a man in his 60s with acute or convalescent COVID-19. The sample comprised peripheral blood. The CDR3 nucleotides read TGCAGCGTCCGGGGGACAGGGGGCACTGAAGCTTTCTTT. Protein sequence: CSVRGTGGTEAFF.